This T cell receptor beta chain appears in the sequencing data of a study of blood T cell repertoires in COVID-19. The CDR3 sequence is 18 residues long. With V trimmed by 0 bases and J by 0 bases, 7 bases remained unmatched. CDR1 is SGDLS and CDR2 is YYNGEE in the germline V gene. Here immunoSEQ multiplex PCR was the method, and the copy in TCRdb shows in-frame clones only, minus some. The table includes fewer than 200,000 clones, 79% detected once. The Seattle patients, enrolled during active infection, were followed longitudinally. Sequencing was performed on peripheral blood. The clonotype originates from a woman in her fifties or sixties with COVID-19, enrolled during active disease. The V gene is TRBV9, the J gene TRBJ2-7, with 12 bases that match TRBD2. CDR3 nucleotide sequence: TGTGCCAGCAGCGTAGGGACTAGCGGGGCCAGGAGCTCCTACGAGCAGTACTTC. This translates into CASSVGTSGARSSYEQYF.